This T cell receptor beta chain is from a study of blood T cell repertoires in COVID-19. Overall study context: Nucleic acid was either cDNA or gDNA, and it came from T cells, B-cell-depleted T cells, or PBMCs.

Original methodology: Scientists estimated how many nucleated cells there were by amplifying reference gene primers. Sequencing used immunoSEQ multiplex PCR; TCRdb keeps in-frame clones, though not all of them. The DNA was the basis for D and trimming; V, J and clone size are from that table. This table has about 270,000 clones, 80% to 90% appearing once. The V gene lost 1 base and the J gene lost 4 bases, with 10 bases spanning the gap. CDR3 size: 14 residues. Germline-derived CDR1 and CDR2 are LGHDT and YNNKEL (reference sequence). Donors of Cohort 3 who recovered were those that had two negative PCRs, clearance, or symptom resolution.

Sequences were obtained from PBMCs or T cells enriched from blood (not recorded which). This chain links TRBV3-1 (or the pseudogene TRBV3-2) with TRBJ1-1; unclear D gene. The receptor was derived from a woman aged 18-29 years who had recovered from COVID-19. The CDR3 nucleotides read TGTGCCAGCAGCCAAGCCCGCTCGAGCACTGAAGCTTTCTTT. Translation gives CASSQARSSTEAFF.